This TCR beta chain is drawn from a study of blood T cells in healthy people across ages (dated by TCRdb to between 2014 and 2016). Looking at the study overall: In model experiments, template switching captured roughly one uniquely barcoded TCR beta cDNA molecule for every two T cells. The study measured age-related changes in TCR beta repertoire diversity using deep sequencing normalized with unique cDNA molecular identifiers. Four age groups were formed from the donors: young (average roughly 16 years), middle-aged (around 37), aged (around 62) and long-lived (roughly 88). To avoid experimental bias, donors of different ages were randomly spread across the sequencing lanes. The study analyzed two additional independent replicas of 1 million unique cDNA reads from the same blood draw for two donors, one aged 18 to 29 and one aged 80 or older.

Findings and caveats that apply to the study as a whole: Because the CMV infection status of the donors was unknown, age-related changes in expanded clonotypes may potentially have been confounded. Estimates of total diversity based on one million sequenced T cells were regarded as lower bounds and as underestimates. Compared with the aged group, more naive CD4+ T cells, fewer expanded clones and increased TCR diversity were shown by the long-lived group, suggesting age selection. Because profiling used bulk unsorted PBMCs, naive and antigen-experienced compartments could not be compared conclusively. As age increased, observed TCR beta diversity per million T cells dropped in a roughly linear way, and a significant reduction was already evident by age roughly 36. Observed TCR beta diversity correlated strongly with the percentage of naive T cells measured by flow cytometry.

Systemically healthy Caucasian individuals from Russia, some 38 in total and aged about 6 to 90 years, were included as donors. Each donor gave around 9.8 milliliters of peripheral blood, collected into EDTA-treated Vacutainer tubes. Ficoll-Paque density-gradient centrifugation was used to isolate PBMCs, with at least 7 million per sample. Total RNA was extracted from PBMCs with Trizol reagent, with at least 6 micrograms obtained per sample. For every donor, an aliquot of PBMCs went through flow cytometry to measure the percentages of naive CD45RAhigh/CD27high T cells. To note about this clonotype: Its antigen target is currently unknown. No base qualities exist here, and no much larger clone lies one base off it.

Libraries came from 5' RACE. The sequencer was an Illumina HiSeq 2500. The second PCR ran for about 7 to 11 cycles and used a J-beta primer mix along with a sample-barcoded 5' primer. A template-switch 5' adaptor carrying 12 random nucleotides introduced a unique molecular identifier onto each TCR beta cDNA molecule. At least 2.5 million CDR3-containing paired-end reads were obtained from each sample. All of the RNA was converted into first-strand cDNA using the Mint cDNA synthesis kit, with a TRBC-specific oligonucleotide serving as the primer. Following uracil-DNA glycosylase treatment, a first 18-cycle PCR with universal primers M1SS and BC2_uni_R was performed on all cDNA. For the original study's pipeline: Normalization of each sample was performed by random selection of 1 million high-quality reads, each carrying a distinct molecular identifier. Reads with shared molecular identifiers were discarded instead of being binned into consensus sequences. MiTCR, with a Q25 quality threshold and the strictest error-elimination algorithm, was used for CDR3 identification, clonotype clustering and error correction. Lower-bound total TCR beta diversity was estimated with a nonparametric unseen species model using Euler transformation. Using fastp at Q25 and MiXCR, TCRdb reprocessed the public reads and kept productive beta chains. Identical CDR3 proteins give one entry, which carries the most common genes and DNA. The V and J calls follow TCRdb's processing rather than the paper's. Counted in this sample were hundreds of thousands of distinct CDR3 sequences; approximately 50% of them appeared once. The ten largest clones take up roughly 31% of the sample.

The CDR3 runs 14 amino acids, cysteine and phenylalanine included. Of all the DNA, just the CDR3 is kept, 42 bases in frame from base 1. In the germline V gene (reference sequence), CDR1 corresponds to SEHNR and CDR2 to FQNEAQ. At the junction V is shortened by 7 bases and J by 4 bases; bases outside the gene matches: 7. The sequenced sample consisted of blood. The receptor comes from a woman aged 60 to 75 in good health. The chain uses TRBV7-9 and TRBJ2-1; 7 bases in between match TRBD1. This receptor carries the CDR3 CASIAGTAYNEQFF. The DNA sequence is TGTGCCAGCATCGCAGGGACAGCATACAATGAGCAGTTCTTC.